The 22 T cell receptor beta chains below were found in one sample sequenced in a study of T cell repertoires in cytomegalovirus infection. TCRdb passed the reads through MiXCR, listing each CDR3 protein once. The data contain around 270,000 distinct CDR3 sequences, roughly 9% of them seen just once; the ten biggest clones take up less than 15%. The source material was PBMCs. The receptors originated from a human donor in good health (CMV status not recorded). Some clones in this sample may be carry-over from other donors' samples.

V and J are TRBV18 and TRBJ1-5, with D possibly matching TRBD1 (5 bases). Per the germline V gene, CDR1 is KGHSH and CDR2 is LQKENI. V was trimmed by 0 bases and J by 3 bases, leaving 9 bases between them. This CDR3 has 15 residues. The CDR3 spells CASSPPGTFNQPQHF. For the CDR3, the DNA is TGTGCCAGCTCACCACCTGGGACTTTCAATCAGCCCCAGCATTTT.

This clonotype was seen many times. The chain joins TRBV6-2 or TRBV6-3 to TRBJ2-3, with TRBD2 matching 7 bases. CDR1 and CDR2 (germline): MNHEY, SVGEGT. J was trimmed by 5 bases and V by 5 bases; bases with no gene match: 10. The CDR3 spans 15 residues. The CDR3 loop reads CASSEPGLSQDTQYF. The CDR3 region has the DNA TGTGCCAGCAGTGAGCCGGGACTATCGCAAGATACGCAGTATTTT.

The sample holds a few counts of this clonotype. This chain connects TRBV9 to TRBJ1-2; no definite D call. CDR3 length: 13 residues. Trimming took off 0 bases at V and 6 bases at J, with 9 bases between the two ends. The germline V gene encodes CDR1 SGDLS and CDR2 YYNGEE. The CDR3, as DNA: TGTGCCAGCAGCGTAGACAAATACGATGGCTACACCTTC. Amino acid sequence: CASSVDKYDGYTF.

In this sample, this clonotype turned up many times. V and J are TRBV7-2 and TRBJ1-1; D ambiguous. Trimming took off 0 bases at V and 1 base at J, with 9 bases between the two ends. Germline CDR1 reads SGHTA; CDR2 reads FQGNSA. The CDR3 spans 15 residues. The CDR3 nucleotides are TGTGCCAGCAGCTTAGCTTCATACCAGAACACTGAAGCTTTCTTT. This sequence encodes CASSLASYQNTEAFF.

The sample holds a few counts of this clonotype. The chain couples TRBV15 to TRBJ1-2, with a tentative D call TRBD1 (5 bases). This CDR3 has 13 residues. The V gene's germline CDR1 is LNHNV and CDR2 YYDKDF (reference sequence). Trimming pared 9 bases from V and 3 bases from J, leaving 14 bases between. The CDR3, as DNA: TGTGCCACGCAAGGCAGGGTCGACTATGGCTACACCTTC. Translating it yields CATQGRVDYGYTF. The full variable domain, rest sourced from reference TRBV15 and TRBJ1-2, is DAMVIQNPRYQVTQFGKPVTLSCSQTLNHNVMYWYQQKSSQAPKLLFHYYDKDFNNEADTPDNFQSRRPNTSFCFLDIRSPGLGDTAMYLCATQGRVDYGYTFGSGTRLTVV.

This clonotype was detected many times. The V gene is TRBV10-2, the J gene TRBJ2-7, with D perhaps matching TRBD1 or TRBD2 (5 bases each). The CDR3 totals 17 residues. Looked up from germline, CDR1 is WSHSY and CDR2 is SAAADI. V was clipped by 0 bases and J by 6 bases, with 21 bases between them. This chain's CDR3 is CASSESRVGRKYIEQYF. CDR3 DNA: TGCGCCAGCAGTGAGTCGAGGGTGGGACGGAAATATATCGAGCAGTACTTC.

At least ten counts were recorded for this clonotype. The V and J genes are TRBV7-2 and TRBJ1-1; TRBD1 is a possible D gene (6 bases). Trimming took off 1 base at V and 5 bases at J, with 11 bases between the two ends. The germline V gene encodes CDR1 SGHTA and CDR2 FQGNSA. CDR3 length: 14 residues. The CDR3: CASSLGGGGTEAFF. Here the CDR3 DNA reads TGTGCCAGCAGCTTAGGAGGGGGGGGAACTGAAGCTTTCTTT.

This clonotype was observed a handful of times. The V call is TRBV5-4, the J call TRBJ2-1, with 9 bases that match TRBD1. V gave up 0 bases and J gave up 6 bases; unmatched junction bases: 4. Germline CDR1 reads SGHNT; CDR2 reads YYREEE (reference sequence). The CDR3 length is 15 residues. The CDR3 bases are TGTGCCAGCAGCTTGGGACAGGGGGGTTTCAATGAGCAGTTCTTC. Translation: CASSLGQGGFNEQFF.

The gene calls are TRBV20-1 and TRBJ1-1; 7 nucleotides agree with TRBD1. J lost 1 base, V lost 5 bases, and 7 bases had no gene match. In germline, CDR1 is DFQATT, CDR2 SNEGSKA (reference sequence). The length of the CDR3 is 14 residues. CDR3 loop: CSAPRRQGNTEAFF. The CDR3 coding sequence is TGCAGTGCTCCCCGTCGACAGGGGAACACTGAAGCTTTCTTT.

This clonotype has a handful of counts. V and J are TRBV20-1 and TRBJ2-5, with TRBD2 matching 10 bases. CDR3 length: 15 amino acids. Germline V CDR1 and CDR2: DFQATT, SNEGSKA (reference sequence). The V gene end was trimmed by 2 bases and the J gene end by 3 bases; junction bases not matched to a gene: 6. The CDR3 region is CSARLLAGREETQYF. The CDR3 DNA is TGCAGTGCTAGATTACTAGCGGGGAGGGAAGAGACCCAGTACTTC.

The table lists this clonotype with a few counts. The rearrangement uses TRBV7-2 and TRBJ1-2; D is unresolved. Trimming removed 1 base at V and 4 bases at J, with 13 bases between. CDR3 length: 15 residues. The germline gives CDR1 SGHTA, CDR2 FQGNSA. CDR3 sequence reads: CASSLDSGPGYGYTF. For the CDR3, the DNA is TGTGCCAGCAGCTTAGATTCTGGACCGGGCTATGGCTACACCTTC.

This clonotype came up many times. The CDR3 DNA sequence: TGTGCCAGCAGTTACGGGGACGTGAACACTGAAGCTTTCTTT. Its translation: CASSYGDVNTEAFF. The chain has TRBV6-6 and TRBJ1-1, with D perhaps matching TRBD1 (5 bases). Germline CDR1 reads MNHNY; CDR2 reads SVGAGI (reference sequence). Deletions cut 2 bases from V and 0 bases from J, with 7 bases between. The CDR3 runs to 14 residues.

This clonotype was recorded at least ten times. The chain is built from TRBV6-6 and TRBJ2-1, with 10 positions matching TRBD2. Germline loops: CDR1 MNHNY, CDR2 SVGAGI (reference sequence). J lost 8 bases, V lost 2 bases, and 3 bases had no gene match. The CDR3 totals 14 residues. The CDR3 region has the DNA TGTGCCAGCAGTTACACTAGCGGGATCGATGAGCAGTTCTTC. Translating gives CASSYTSGIDEQFF.

This chain connects TRBV5-4 to TRBJ1-2, with 7 positions matching TRBD1. Germline V gene sequence: CDR1 SGHNT, CDR2 YYREEE (reference sequence). CDR3 length equals 16 residues. V trimming: 4 bases; J trimming: 0 bases; junction bases outside the gene matches: 9. CDR3: CASSRSGTASNYGYTF. CDR3 DNA: TGTGCCAGCAGCCGAAGTGGGACAGCGTCTAACTATGGCTACACCTTC.

J is TRBJ2-3 and V is TRBV10-2, with 8 positions matching TRBD2. The V gene end was trimmed by 6 bases and the J gene end by 0 bases; junction bases not matched to a gene: 8. The CDR3 covers 16 residues. Looked up from germline, CDR1 is WSHSY and CDR2 is SAAADI. This CDR3 is CASRPGLAGSTDTQYF. The CDR3 region has the DNA TGCGCCAGCAGACCCGGACTAGCAGGAAGCACAGATACGCAGTATTTT.

The V and J genes are TRBV6-1 and TRBJ2-2, with 8 bases aligning to TRBD1. Trimming at V came to 7 bases and at J to 3 bases, leaving 7 bases not matched to a gene. Germline assignment: CDR1 MNHNS and CDR2 SASEGT. This CDR3 comprises 15 residues. In nucleotides, the CDR3 is TGTGCCAGCACTCCGACAGGGGTTTACACCGGGGAGCTGTTTTTT. Residues: CASTPTGVYTGELFF.

In this sample, this clonotype turned up many times. The chain couples TRBV11-2 to TRBJ1-1; 8 bases are shared with TRBD1. This CDR3 contains 14 residues. Germline trimming cut 2 bases from V and 4 bases from J; bases unmatched to any gene: 3. Germline assignment: CDR1 SGHAT and CDR2 FQNNGV. The CDR3: CASSLQGAVTEAFF. As DNA, the CDR3 is TGTGCCAGCAGCTTACAGGGGGCGGTCACTGAAGCTTTCTTT.

The chain recombines TRBV28 with TRBJ1-4; tentative D call: TRBD1 (5 bases). V lost 6 bases and J lost 0, with 14 bases in between. This CDR3 has 16 amino acids. CDR1 is MDHEN, CDR2 SYDVKM, per germline. Written as DNA, the CDR3 is TGTGCCAGCAGCTCCCCAGGGCTCTCAACTAATGAAAAACTGTTTTTT. Translated, it gives CASSSPGLSTNEKLFF.

This clonotype appeared many times. The V call is TRBV6-6, the J call TRBJ2-1, with 7 bases fitting TRBD1. CDR1 and CDR2 (germline): MNHNY, SVGAGI (reference sequence). The CDR3 consists of 14 residues. The V segment lost 10 bases and the J segment 4 bases; nucleotides outside the gene matches: 10. CDR3 amino acids: CAISGRGIYNEQFF. The CDR3 DNA is TGTGCCATTTCGGGCAGGGGGATTTACAATGAGCAGTTCTTC.

CDR3 coding DNA: TGTGCCAGCAGTCGCCTGGACTTCACCAGCTCTGGGGCCAACGTCCTGACTTTC. Amino acids: CASSRLDFTSSGANVLTF. The V and J genes are TRBV28 and TRBJ2-6, with D possibly TRBD2 on 5 matching bases. Germline CDR1 and CDR2: MDHEN and SYDVKM. This CDR3 comprises 18 residues. The V end was cut by 5 bases, the J end by 0 bases, with 17 bases between.

This clonotype came up many times. The chain links TRBV7-6 to TRBJ2-7; the match to TRBD1 covers 9 bases. The V gene's germline CDR1 is SGHVS and CDR2 FNYEAQ. J lost 5 bases, V lost 5 bases, and 10 bases had no gene match. The CDR3 spans 15 residues. The CDR3 loop reads CASSPLGTGHHEQYF. Written as DNA, the CDR3 is TGTGCCAGCAGCCCGCTTGGGACAGGGCACCACGAGCAGTACTTC.

The CDR3, as DNA: TGCAGCGTTGAAGATCAAACTTCCTACGAGCAGTACTTC. It yields the protein CSVEDQTSYEQYF. The V call is TRBV29-1, the J call TRBJ2-7; D not resolved. CDR3 length: 13 amino acids. Germline CDR1 reads SQVTM; CDR2 reads ANQGSEA. Trimming took 0 bases from V and 1 from J, leaving 7 bases between them.